The entry below describes one T cell receptor beta chain. Using immunoSEQ multiplex PCR, the repertoire was profiled, and TCRdb retains in-frame clones only, with some absent. The sample shows over 45,000 clones, approximately 90% of them seen only once. This specimen comes from a study of OX40 agonist ivuxolimab in advanced cancers. Exclusion applied to patients with autoimmune disease history or systemic immunosuppression. The CDR3 runs to 12 residues. Germline CDR1 SNHLY, CDR2 FYNNEI. Trimming removed 7 bases from V and 5 bases from J, with 9 bases in between. Sequenced here: CD4+ or CD8+ T cells sorted from blood, sampled in a trial of the OX40 agonist ivuxolimab. This sequence originates from an adult with an advanced solid tumor such as melanoma, head and neck, liver or kidney cancer. J is TRBJ2-1 and V is TRBV2; D gene unclear. CDR3 residues: CASKLEHNEQFF. DNA for the CDR3: TGTGCCAGCAAATTGGAGCACAATGAGCAGTTCTTC.